The following is a TCR beta chain sequence with its context. The antigen remains unidentified. In the original workflow: ImmunoSEQ yielded junction-only sequences lacking quality scores, so filtering differed. Produced via immunoSEQ multiplex PCR; TCRdb's table is partial and in-frame only. V and J calls and clone size follow that table, whereas D and trimming were derived from the DNA. The table includes 1.5 million to 2.5 million clones, just under 95% detected once. The record originates from a study of shared clonotypes between healthy human individuals. General study findings and limits: Clonotypes not shared had lower generation probabilities than those common to all four donors. For naive CD4 cells, approximately 4.8% of clonotypes were shared across a few donors.

The CDR3 length is 16 residues. Trimming removed 0 bases from V and 1 base from J, with 13 bases in between. Germline V lookup: CDR1 SGHRS, CDR2 YFSETQ. Naive CD8 cells, CD45RO-negative and positively selected for CCR7, excluded terminally differentiated effector memory CD45RA+ cells. Participating donors were healthy, HIV-negative adults free of recent acute infections or vaccinations. The sequence was collected from a man younger than 30 in good health. Sequenced: naive CD8+ T cells sorted from blood. The genes are TRBV5-1 and TRBJ1-1; no reliable D call. The CDR3 DNA is TGCGCCAGCAGCTTGGATTTTTTGTTTCCGAACACTGAAGCTTTCTTT. Translation: CASSLDFLFPNTEAFF.